Listed below are T cell receptor beta chains from one sample, sequenced in a study of T cell repertoires in cytomegalovirus infection. These receptors' antigens are unknown. In TCRdb, the reads were re-called with MiXCR into one record per CDR3 protein. The sample carries some 500,000 distinct CDR3 sequences, 40% recorded once. The specimen was cultured PBMCs, collected from culture after CMV antigen stimulation. These receptors came from a human donor in good health (CMV status not recorded). Some clones in this sample may be carry-over from other donors' samples. CDR3s include the opening cysteine and the closing phenylalanine or tryptophan. Fields, in order: D gene, V gene, J gene, clone size, CDR3 length, CDR3 protein, CDR3 DNA. A D gene is named only where the DNA matches it firmly. Clone size is given for some rows only: seen once, a few or many times, or a class if the clone is expanded.

TRBD2	TRBV12-3/TRBV12-4	TRBJ2-1	-	16	CAQQSLAGVAYNEQFF	TGTGCCCAGCAGTCATTAGCGGGAGTCGCCTACAATGAGCAGTTCTTC
-	TRBV7-8	TRBJ1-5	few	17	CASSLGSRGWGNQPQHF	TGTGCCAGCAGCTTAGGTTCAAGGGGATGGGGCAATCAGCCCCAGCATTTT
TRBD2	TRBV5-1	TRBJ2-1	few	18	CASSLRTSGGAVYNEQFF	TGCGCCAGCAGCCTCCGGACTAGCGGGGGGGCCGTCTACAATGAGCAGTTCTTC
TRBD1	TRBV4-3	TRBJ2-7	few	14	CASSPGDRVHEQYF	TGCGCCAGCAGCCCGGGGGACAGGGTCCACGAGCAGTACTTC
TRBD1	TRBV20-1	TRBJ2-7	-	12	CSATGTGYEQYF	TGCAGTGCGACCGGGACAGGCTACGAGCAGTACTTC
TRBD1	TRBV12-3/TRBV12-4	TRBJ2-1	-	15	CASSLSRQGVGEQFF	TGTGCCAGCAGTTTATCGCGACAGGGGGTTGGTGAGCAGTTCTTC
-	TRBV4-1	TRBJ1-4	few	16	CASSLPEGSSGEKLFF	TGCGCCAGCAGCCTTCCCGAGGGATCCTCGGGTGAAAAACTGTTTTTT
-	TRBV6-1	TRBJ1-6	-	18	CASSAGKYRVGYNSPLHF	TGTGCCAGCAGTGCGGGCAAGTACAGGGTCGGCTATAATTCACCCCTCCACTTT
-	TRBV4-1	TRBJ1-2	-	17	CASSQPIPTLTTDGYTF	TGCGCCAGCAGCCAACCTATCCCGACACTAACGACCGATGGCTACACCTTC
-	TRBV10-3	TRBJ2-7	-	17	CAISESGRLVGSYEQYF	TGTGCCATCAGTGAGTCGGGGAGGCTAGTGGGCTCCTACGAGCAGTACTTC
TRBD1	TRBV7-2	TRBJ2-5	-	16	CASSSSRDRVQETQYF	TGTGCCAGCAGCTCCTCGCGGGACAGGGTCCAAGAGACCCAGTACTTC
-	TRBV7-8	TRBJ1-2	few	14	CASSLVRGPYGYTF	TGTGCCAGCAGCTTAGTGAGGGGCCCCTATGGCTACACCTTC
TRBD1	TRBV6-5	TRBJ2-6	-	19	CASSYSMTGFYSGANVLTF	TGTGCCAGCAGTTACTCGATGACAGGGTTCTACTCTGGGGCCAACGTCCTGACTTTC
-	TRBV19	TRBJ2-7	-	13	CASSTGRAYEQYF	TGTGCCAGTAGTACCGGCAGGGCCTACGAGCAGTACTTC
TRBD1	TRBV11-3	TRBJ2-2	-	14	CASSLGQAPGELFF	TGTGCCAGCAGCTTGGGACAGGCTCCCGGGGAGCTGTTTTTT
TRBD2	TRBV7-2	TRBJ2-7	few	15	CASSHDGGGSYEQYF	TGTGCCAGCAGCCACGACGGGGGGGGCTCCTACGAGCAGTACTTC
-	TRBV24-1	TRBJ1-5	-	13	CATREGRGQPQHF	TGTGCCACCCGAGAGGGGAGGGGGCAGCCCCAGCATTTT